These T cell receptor beta chains were read from a single sample in a study of CD4+ T cells in melanoma. Generated by immunoSEQ multiplex PCR, the TCRdb table keeps only in-frame clones and is missing some. In the table there are approximately 14,000 clones, 62% of which are singletons. The source material was cells from a culture (not recorded whether cultured in vitro). These receptors all come from a human donor with melanoma. The CDR3 runs from the conserved cysteine through the conserved F or W. Each record gives: D gene, V gene, clone size, J gene, CDR3 protein, CDR3 DNA. D genes are given only for firm matches. Rows give clone size only sometimes, using once, few, many, or a class for an expanded clone.

D gene: TRBD2; V gene: TRBV19; clone size: NA; J gene: TRBJ2-2; CDR3 protein: CASMRLAGSQNTGELFF; CDR3 DNA: TGTGCCAGTATGCGGCTAGCGGGGAGTCAGAACACCGGGGAGCTGTTTTTT
D gene: TRBD1; V gene: TRBV4-1; clone size: NA; J gene: TRBJ1-4; CDR3 protein: CASRLGQGNEKLFF; CDR3 DNA: TGCGCCAGCAGACTCGGACAGGGGAATGAAAAACTGTTTTTT
D gene: NA; V gene: TRBV18; clone size: NA; J gene: TRBJ2-2; CDR3 protein: CASSPPTGRDTGELFF; CDR3 DNA: TGTGCCAGCTCACCGCCTACAGGGAGAGACACCGGGGAGCTGTTTTTT
D gene: NA; V gene: TRBV30; clone size: few; J gene: TRBJ1-2; CDR3 protein: CAWNRALSRGYTF; CDR3 DNA: TGTGCCTGGAACAGGGCTCTCTCTCGCGGCTACACCTTC
D gene: NA; V gene: TRBV7-3; clone size: NA; J gene: TRBJ2-2; CDR3 protein: CASSLSGEYGELFF; CDR3 DNA: TGTGCCAGCAGCTTATCCGGGGAGTACGGGGAGCTGTTTTTT
D gene: NA; V gene: TRBV6-6; clone size: NA; J gene: TRBJ2-7; CDR3 protein: CASSYGALYEQYF; CDR3 DNA: TGTGCCAGCAGTTACGGGGCGTTGTACGAGCAGTACTTC
D gene: NA; V gene: TRBV2; clone size: NA; J gene: TRBJ2-3; CDR3 protein: CADTTYRTDTQYF; CDR3 DNA: TGTGCAGACACAACGTATCGCACAGATACGCAGTATTTT
D gene: NA; V gene: TRBV4-2; clone size: few; J gene: TRBJ2-2; CDR3 protein: CASSQESTPGTQATGELFF; CDR3 DNA: TGTGCCAGCAGCCAGGAATCCACCCCCGGGACTCAAGCCACCGGGGAGCTGTTTTTT
D gene: NA; V gene: TRBV5-1; clone size: NA; J gene: TRBJ1-1; CDR3 protein: CASSLTTGAPTNTEAFF; CDR3 DNA: TGCGCCAGCAGCTTGACGACTGGAGCCCCTACGAACACTGAAGCTTTCTTT
D gene: NA; V gene: TRBV27; clone size: NA; J gene: TRBJ1-2; CDR3 protein: CASSPLGGGYTF; CDR3 DNA: TGTGCCAGCAGTCCCCTCGGGGGTGGCTACACCTTC
D gene: NA; V gene: TRBV21-1; clone size: NA; J gene: TRBJ2-2; CDR3 protein: CASSKADPAGQHGELFF; CDR3 DNA: TGTGCCAGCAGCAAAGCGGATCCCGCAGGTCAACACGGGGAGCTGTTTTTT
D gene: NA; V gene: TRBV5-4; clone size: NA; J gene: TRBJ2-2; CDR3 protein: CASRMRPYTGELFF; CDR3 DNA: TGTGCCAGCAGAATGAGGCCGTACACCGGGGAGCTGTTTTTT
D gene: TRBD1; V gene: TRBV9; clone size: NA; J gene: TRBJ1-4; CDR3 protein: CASNRGTGGVEKLFF; CDR3 DNA: TGTGCCAGCAACCGAGGTACAGGGGGTGTTGAAAAACTGTTTTTT
D gene: TRBD2; V gene: TRBV4-2; clone size: NA; J gene: TRBJ2-1; CDR3 protein: CASSQDLGAGGANNEQFF; CDR3 DNA: TGTGCCAGCAGCCAAGATTTGGGGGCGGGGGGCGCAAACAATGAGCAGTTCTTC
D gene: NA; V gene: TRBV27; clone size: NA; J gene: TRBJ2-2; CDR3 protein: CASSRTVGATNTGELFF; CDR3 DNA: TGTGCCAGCAGCCGAACTGTGGGGGCAACGAACACCGGGGAGCTGTTTTTT
D gene: TRBD1; V gene: TRBV11-2; clone size: once; J gene: TRBJ1-1; CDR3 protein: CASGAGTGNTEAFF; CDR3 DNA: TGTGCCAGCGGCGCCGGGACAGGGAACACTGAAGCTTTCTTT
D gene: TRBD1; V gene: TRBV5-4; clone size: NA; J gene: TRBJ1-2; CDR3 protein: CASSLPPSGTANYGYTF; CDR3 DNA: TGTGCCAGCAGCTTGCCCCCCTCCGGGACAGCGAACTATGGCTACACCTTC
D gene: NA; V gene: TRBV14; clone size: NA; J gene: TRBJ1-1; CDR3 protein: CASSRTMNTEAFF; CDR3 DNA: TGTGCCAGCAGCCGCACAATGAACACTGAAGCTTTCTTT
D gene: TRBD2; V gene: TRBV5-5; clone size: NA; J gene: TRBJ2-1; CDR3 protein: CASSSRLAANEQFF; CDR3 DNA: TGTGCCAGCAGCTCTCGACTAGCCGCCAATGAGCAGTTCTTC
D gene: NA; V gene: TRBV2; clone size: NA; J gene: TRBJ1-5; CDR3 protein: CASSEIREGQPQHF; CDR3 DNA: TGTGCCAGCAGTGAGATTAGGGAAGGGCAGCCCCAGCATTTT
D gene: NA; V gene: TRBV21-1; clone size: NA; J gene: TRBJ2-1; CDR3 protein: CASSTGHSYNEQFF; CDR3 DNA: TGTGCCAGCAGCACGGGCCACTCCTACAATGAGCAGTTCTTC
D gene: NA; V gene: TRBV9; clone size: NA; J gene: TRBJ1-1; CDR3 protein: CASSGEEGLLVNTEAFF; CDR3 DNA: TGTGCCAGCAGCGGAGAGGAGGGGCTCCTCGTGAACACTGAAGCTTTCTTT
D gene: TRBD1; V gene: TRBV6-6; clone size: NA; J gene: TRBJ1-4; CDR3 protein: CASSLTGETEKLFF; CDR3 DNA: TGTGCCAGCAGTCTGACAGGGGAAACTGAAAAACTGTTTTTT
D gene: NA; V gene: TRBV6-1; clone size: NA; J gene: TRBJ2-1; CDR3 protein: CASSEKGGQNREQFF; CDR3 DNA: TGTGCCAGCAGTGAAAAGGGGGGCCAAAATCGGGAGCAGTTCTTC
D gene: TRBD1; V gene: TRBV6-5; clone size: NA; J gene: TRBJ1-4; CDR3 protein: CASSLTGETEKLFF; CDR3 DNA: TGTGCCAGCAGTCTGACAGGGGAAACTGAAAAACTGTTTTTT
D gene: NA; V gene: TRBV11-2; clone size: NA; J gene: TRBJ2-3; CDR3 protein: CASSNFFLGPFGAGDTQYF; CDR3 DNA: TGTGCCAGCAGCAATTTTTTTCTCGGACCATTCGGGGCTGGAGATACGCAGTATTTT
D gene: TRBD1; V gene: TRBV6-1; clone size: NA; J gene: TRBJ2-7; CDR3 protein: CASSDRGQGFTYEQYF; CDR3 DNA: TGTGCCAGCAGTGACCGCGGACAGGGGTTCACCTACGAGCAGTACTTC
D gene: NA; V gene: TRBV10-3; clone size: NA; J gene: TRBJ2-3; CDR3 protein: CAISERDTQYF; CDR3 DNA: TGTGCCATCAGTGAGCGGGATACGCAGTATTTT
D gene: NA; V gene: TRBV19; clone size: once; J gene: TRBJ2-6; CDR3 protein: CASSIWADSGANVLTF; CDR3 DNA: TGTGCCAGTAGTATTTGGGCGGACTCTGGGGCCAACGTCCTGACTTTC
D gene: TRBD1; V gene: TRBV6-5; clone size: NA; J gene: TRBJ2-1; CDR3 protein: CASSTRERTGNEQFF; CDR3 DNA: TGTGCCAGCAGTACACGGGAAAGGACAGGTAATGAGCAGTTCTTC
D gene: TRBD1; V gene: TRBV30; clone size: NA; J gene: TRBJ2-1; CDR3 protein: CAWAKGWGQTYNEQFF; CDR3 DNA: TGTGCCTGGGCCAAGGGTTGGGGACAGACCTACAATGAGCAGTTCTTC
D gene: TRBD2; V gene: TRBV19; clone size: few; J gene: TRBJ2-5; CDR3 protein: CASSIRLAGETQYF; CDR3 DNA: TGTGCCAGTAGTATACGACTAGCGGGGGAGACCCAGTACTTC
D gene: TRBD1; V gene: TRBV5-6; clone size: few; J gene: TRBJ1-1; CDR3 protein: CASSARDRNTEAFF; CDR3 DNA: TGTGCCAGCAGCGCCCGGGACAGGAACACTGAAGCTTTCTTT
D gene: NA; V gene: TRBV19; clone size: NA; J gene: TRBJ1-6; CDR3 protein: CASSPRSNSPLHF; CDR3 DNA: TGTGCCAGTAGCCCCCGTTCCAATTCACCCCTCCACTTT
D gene: NA; V gene: TRBV27; clone size: NA; J gene: TRBJ1-5; CDR3 protein: CASNRGGQGNLPQHF; CDR3 DNA: TGTGCCAGCAACCGGGGCGGGCAAGGGAATCTGCCCCAGCATTTT
D gene: NA; V gene: TRBV6-4; clone size: NA; J gene: TRBJ1-5; CDR3 protein: CASSDQYKVDSNQPQHF; CDR3 DNA: TGTGCCAGCAGTGACCAATACAAGGTCGATAGCAATCAGCCCCAGCATTTT
D gene: NA; V gene: TRBV10-3; clone size: NA; J gene: TRBJ2-3; CDR3 protein: CAISEARGTDTQYF; CDR3 DNA: TGTGCCATCAGTGAAGCCAGGGGAACAGATACGCAGTATTTT
D gene: NA; V gene: TRBV5-6; clone size: NA; J gene: TRBJ2-3; CDR3 protein: CASSLEGTGRTDTQYF; CDR3 DNA: TGTGCCAGCAGCTTGGAAGGGACGGGGAGGACAGATACGCAGTATTTT
D gene: TRBD1; V gene: TRBV9; clone size: NA; J gene: TRBJ1-1; CDR3 protein: CASSTGGEAFF; CDR3 DNA: TGTGCCAGCAGCACAGGGGGTGAGGCTTTCTTT
D gene: TRBD1; V gene: TRBV5-6; clone size: few; J gene: TRBJ1-6; CDR3 protein: CASSLLGGQGNSPLHF; CDR3 DNA: TGTGCCAGCAGCTTATTAGGCGGACAGGGGAATTCACCCCTCCACTTT